This TCR beta chain is from a study of T cell responses to AZD1222 COVID-19 vaccine (dated by TCRdb to the early 2020s). Concerning the study at large: AZD1222 recipients whose second dose came at about 4 weeks and those whose second dose came at about 12 weeks were combined into one group, since spike-specific TCR depth and breadth did not differ between the two schedules. A total of about 240 trial participants underwent TCR sequencing, of whom roughly 210 received two doses of AZD1222 and about 25 received two doses of the MenACWY control vaccine. Trial participants were enrolled by age into subgroups of 18-55, 56-69 and 70-plus years, and about 150, 27 and 61 TCR-sequenced participants, respectively, were included in these subgroups.

CDR1 is given as SGHVS and CDR2 as FQNEAQ, both from the germline V gene. Trimming costs V 5 bases and J 2 bases, and their ends lie 22 bases apart. From the cysteine up to the phenylalanine, the CDR3 has a length of 19 residues. The retained sequence is limited to the CDR3, 57 bases, with the frame set at the first base. The intended sense of this specimen's time point label: baseline before first vaccination. Vaccinee samples were obtained from the UK trials COV001 and COV002, which included a single-blind randomized controlled phase 2/3 trial of AZD1222 (ChAdOx1 nCoV-19) in healthy adults. Trial participant PBMC samples were collected at day 0 and day 28 after the second dose for TCRbeta chain sequencing. Results and caveats for the whole study, not just this receptor: In the small 56-69-year group, the increase in depth fell short of significance, most likely because of low power. After two AZD1222 doses, spike-specific TCR breadth and depth were significantly higher than at day 0 and than in MenACWY recipients. Because no samples from the day 14 peak response were available, repertoires could be characterized only after the peak T cell response. The vaccine-associated CD4 TCRs covered the entire spike protein, and the dominant responses fell in regions 160-218 and 743-854. Participants were mostly white British, with more females than males. The authors suggested clonal diversity may have been underestimated. Only a handful of AZD1222 recipients were SARS-CoV-2 seropositive at baseline, limiting conclusions about previously exposed vaccinees. Reportedly, close to half of the unique spike-specific TCRs recognized epitopes lying outside the regions that are mutated in the B.1.351 and B.1.1.7 variants.

As regards this clone: Its antigen target is currently unknown. No clone much larger than this one lies a single base away; base qualities are absent.

The CDR3 regions of human TCRbeta chains were analyzed by immunosequencing. Per the source publication's procedure: Repertoire TCRs were matched against a reference library of SARS-CoV-2-specific TCRs generated with the MIRA antigen-specificity platform. Breadth was defined as the fraction of unique TCRs that were SARS-CoV-2-associated. Depth was defined as the fraction of total T cells that were SARS-CoV-2-associated. Using the MIRA data, each spike-specific TCR was assigned both to the spike region to which the TCR was reactive and to a CD4 or CD8 class. Log10-transformed breadth and depth values were compared by one-way ANOVA with Sidak's multiple comparisons tests. TCRdb carries this immuneACCESS record with in-frame sequences only. Its versions omit some clonotypes, under half of them owing to an unresolved V gene in the studies checked, with the rest unexplained. The V and J calls and the clone size are those of that table, but D and trimming were determined from the DNA. This sample holds about 60,000 clones; approximately 83% were observed only once. The top ten clones comprise roughly 19% of the sample.

This material consisted of peripheral blood, taken on day 0 of AZD1222 vaccination. The rearrangement combines TRBV7-8 with TRBJ2-6, with TRBD1 tentatively as D gene (6 bases match). The receptor was isolated from an adult in good health. In nucleotides, the sequence is TGTGCCAGCAGCCCTCGGGTGGGACACAGCCCCACTGGGGCCAACGTCCTGACTTTC. Its translation reads: CASSPRVGHSPTGANVLTF.